This note documents a single T cell receptor (beta chain) sequence. This entry comes from a study of cytomegalovirus exposure and HLA in healthy donors. Amplification used 60 Vbeta primers and 13 Jbeta primers. Assay: immunoSEQ multiplex PCR; the TCRdb copy retains only in-frame clones and omits some. The table shows about 220,000 clones, with about 81% occurring only once. Germline V gene sequence: CDR1 SGHRS, CDR2 YFSETQ. Deletions cut 0 bases from V and 6 bases from J, with 13 bases between. CDR3 length: 15 residues. The sequenced sample consisted of PBMCs. The gene calls are TRBV5-1 and TRBJ2-1, with D perhaps matching TRBD1 (7 bases). This TCR came from a man aged 40-55 years in good health and CMV-seropositive. The CDR3 loop reads CASSLGQGGINEQFF. CDR3 bases: TGCGCCAGCAGCTTGGGTCAGGGGGGTATCAATGAGCAGTTCTTC.